There are many counts of the clone carrying this T cell receptor beta chain. Its antigen is as yet unknown. These data originate in a study of blood T cells in healthy people across ages. Findings and caveats of the study: A strong correlation between TCR beta diversity and naive T cell percentage was seen.

This CDR3 is built from 15 residues. The junction had 6 bases not matched to a gene; V was cut back by 3 bases and J by 5 bases. In germline, CDR1 is SGDLS, CDR2 YYNGEE. Primed by a sample-barcoded 5' primer and a J-beta primer mix, a second PCR proceeded for about 6 to 11 cycles. From the 5' RACE reads, TCRdb called clonotypes with MiXCR, one entry per CDR3 protein. The sample records 850,000 or so distinct CDR3 sequences, under 35% being singletons. The TCR comes from a woman older than 75 in good health. The gene calls are TRBV9 and TRBJ2-1; TRBD1 matches at 9 bases. The material sequenced was blood. The CDR3 sequence is CASSGWDRDHNEQFF. DNA of the CDR3: TGTGCCAGCAGCGGATGGGACAGGGACCACAATGAGCAGTTCTTC.